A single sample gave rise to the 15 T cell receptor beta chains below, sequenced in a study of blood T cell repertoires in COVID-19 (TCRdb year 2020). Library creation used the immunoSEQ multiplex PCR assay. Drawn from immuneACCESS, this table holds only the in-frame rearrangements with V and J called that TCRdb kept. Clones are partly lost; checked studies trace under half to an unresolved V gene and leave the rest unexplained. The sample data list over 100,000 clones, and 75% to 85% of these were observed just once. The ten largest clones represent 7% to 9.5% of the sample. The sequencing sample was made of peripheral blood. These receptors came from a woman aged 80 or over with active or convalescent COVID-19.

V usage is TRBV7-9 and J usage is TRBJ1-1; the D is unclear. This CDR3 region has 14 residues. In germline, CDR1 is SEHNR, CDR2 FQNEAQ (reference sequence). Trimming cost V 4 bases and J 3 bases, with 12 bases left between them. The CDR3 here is CASSSSLGDTEAFF. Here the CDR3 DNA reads TGTGCCAGCAGCTCTTCCCTAGGTGACACTGAAGCTTTCTTT.

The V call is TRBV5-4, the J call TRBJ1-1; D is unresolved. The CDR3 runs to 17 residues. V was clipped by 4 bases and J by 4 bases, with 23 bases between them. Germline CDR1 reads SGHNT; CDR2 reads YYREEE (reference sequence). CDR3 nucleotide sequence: TGTGCCAGCAGCGGCAGCGGGGTTACGGGTTTTTTCACTGAAGCTTTCTTT. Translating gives CASSGSGVTGFFTEAFF.

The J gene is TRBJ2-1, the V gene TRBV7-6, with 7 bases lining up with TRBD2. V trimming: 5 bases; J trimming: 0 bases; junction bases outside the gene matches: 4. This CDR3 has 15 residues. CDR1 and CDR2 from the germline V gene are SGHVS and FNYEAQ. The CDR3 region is CASSAPGGSYNEQFF. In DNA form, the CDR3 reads TGTGCCAGCAGCGCCCCGGGGGGCTCCTACAATGAGCAGTTCTTC.

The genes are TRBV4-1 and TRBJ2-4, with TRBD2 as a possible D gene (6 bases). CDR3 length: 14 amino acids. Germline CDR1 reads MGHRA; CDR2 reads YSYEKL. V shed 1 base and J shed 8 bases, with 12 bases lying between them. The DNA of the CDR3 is TGCGCCAGCAGCCAAGGGCCGGGAGCGGACATTCAGTACTTC. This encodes CASSQGPGADIQYF.

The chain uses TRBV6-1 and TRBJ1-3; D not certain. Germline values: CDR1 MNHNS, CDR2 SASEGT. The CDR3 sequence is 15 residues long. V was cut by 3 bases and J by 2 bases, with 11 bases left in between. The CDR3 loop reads CASSDRLGAGNTIYF. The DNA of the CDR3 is TGTGCCAGCAGTGACAGGCTCGGGGCTGGAAACACCATATATTTT.

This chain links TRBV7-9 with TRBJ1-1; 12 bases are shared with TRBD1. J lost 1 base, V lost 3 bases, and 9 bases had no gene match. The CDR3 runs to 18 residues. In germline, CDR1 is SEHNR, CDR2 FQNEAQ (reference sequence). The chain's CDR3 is CASSLPPGQGARNTEAFF. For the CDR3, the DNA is TGTGCCAGCAGCTTGCCCCCGGGACAGGGGGCGCGGAACACTGAAGCTTTCTTT.

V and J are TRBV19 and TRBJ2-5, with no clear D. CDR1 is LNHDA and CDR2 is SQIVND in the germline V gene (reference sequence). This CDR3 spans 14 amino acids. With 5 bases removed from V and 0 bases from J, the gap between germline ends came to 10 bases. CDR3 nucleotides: TGTGCCAGTAGTCTCCCTCAGGACCAAGAGACCCAGTACTTC. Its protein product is CASSLPQDQETQYF.

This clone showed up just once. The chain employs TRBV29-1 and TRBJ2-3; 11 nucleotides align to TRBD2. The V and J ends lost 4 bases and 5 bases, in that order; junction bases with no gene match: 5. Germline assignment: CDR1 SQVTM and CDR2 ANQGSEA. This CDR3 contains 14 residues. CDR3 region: CSVGGLAVGDTQYF. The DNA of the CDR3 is TGCAGCGTTGGGGGACTAGCGGTGGGAGATACGCAGTATTTT.

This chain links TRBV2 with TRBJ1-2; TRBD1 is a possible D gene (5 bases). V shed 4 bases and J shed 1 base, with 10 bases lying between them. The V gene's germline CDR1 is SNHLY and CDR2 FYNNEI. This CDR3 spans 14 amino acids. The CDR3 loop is CASSARQLNYGYTF. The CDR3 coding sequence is TGTGCCAGCAGTGCCCGACAGCTTAACTATGGCTACACCTTC.

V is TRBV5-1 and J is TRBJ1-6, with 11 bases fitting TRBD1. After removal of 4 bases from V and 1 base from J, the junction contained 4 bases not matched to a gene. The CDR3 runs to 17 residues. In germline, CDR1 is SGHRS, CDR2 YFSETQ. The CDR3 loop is CASSPGQGGSYNSPLHF. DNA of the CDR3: TGCGCCAGCAGCCCGGGACAGGGGGGGTCCTATAATTCACCCCTCCACTTT.

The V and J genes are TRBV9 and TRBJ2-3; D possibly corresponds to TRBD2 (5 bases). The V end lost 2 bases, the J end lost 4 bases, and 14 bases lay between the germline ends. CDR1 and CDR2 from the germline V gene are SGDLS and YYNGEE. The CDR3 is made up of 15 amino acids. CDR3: CASSVFGLASDTQYF. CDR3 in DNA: TGTGCCAGCAGCGTTTTCGGGCTAGCATCAGATACGCAGTATTTT.

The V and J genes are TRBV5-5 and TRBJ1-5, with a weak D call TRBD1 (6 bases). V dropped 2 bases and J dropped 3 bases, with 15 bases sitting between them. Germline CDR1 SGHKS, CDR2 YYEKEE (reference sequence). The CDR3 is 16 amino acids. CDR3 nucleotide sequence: TGTGCCAGCAGCTTCTCGGGGGGCGCTTCCAATCAGCCCCAGCATTTT. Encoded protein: CASSFSGGASNQPQHF.

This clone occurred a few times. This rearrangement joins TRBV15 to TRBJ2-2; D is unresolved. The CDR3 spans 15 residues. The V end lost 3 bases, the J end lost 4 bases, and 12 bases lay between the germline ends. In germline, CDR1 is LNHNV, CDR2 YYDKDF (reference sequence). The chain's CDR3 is CATSRTGTGTGELFF. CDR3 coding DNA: TGTGCCACCAGCAGGACCGGTACGGGCACCGGGGAGCTGTTTTTT.

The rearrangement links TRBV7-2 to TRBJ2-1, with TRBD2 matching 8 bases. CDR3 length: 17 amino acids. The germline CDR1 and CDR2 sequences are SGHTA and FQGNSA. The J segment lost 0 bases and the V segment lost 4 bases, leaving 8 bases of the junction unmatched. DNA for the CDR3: TGTGCCAGCAGCTCATATGGGAGCGGGAGCTCCTACAATGAGCAGTTCTTC. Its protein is CASSSYGSGSSYNEQFF.

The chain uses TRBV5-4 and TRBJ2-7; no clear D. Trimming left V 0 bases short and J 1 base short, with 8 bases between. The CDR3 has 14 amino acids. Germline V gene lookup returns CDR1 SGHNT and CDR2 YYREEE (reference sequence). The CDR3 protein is CASSLEQASYEQYF. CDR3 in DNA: TGTGCCAGCAGCTTGGAGCAGGCTTCCTACGAGCAGTACTTC.